This T cell receptor beta chain was identified during a study of cytomegalovirus exposure and HLA in healthy donors. The CDR3 contains 12 residues. From germline, CDR1 is LNHDA and CDR2 SQIVND (reference sequence). The ends lost 5 bases at V and 5 bases at J; junction bases unmatched: 1. Study-level findings and limits: Follow-up analysis seemed to connect common viral pathogens with several of the most significant clusters identified. Versus the approximately 720-donor mean, an Asian-associated ancestry cluster reportedly showed fewer N-insertions in a later analysis.

The primer mix had 60 Vbeta and 13 Jbeta primers. Clones were sequenced by immunoSEQ multiplex PCR, and TCRdb holds only the in-frame ones, with some missing. The sample consists of about 55,000 clones, around 78% of them appearing once. A remark on this clone: Antigen unknown.

The TCR was taken from a female donor in good health and CMV-seronegative. The chain is built from TRBV19 and TRBJ2-5; TRBD2 aligns across 8 bases. The material sequenced was PBMCs. CDR3 residues: CASSASGETQYF. The CDR3 DNA reads TGTGCCAGTAGTGCTAGCGGGGAGACCCAGTACTTC.